This is a list of T cell receptor beta chains from one sample in a study of neoadjuvant anti-PD-1 for oral cavity cancer. The protocol was immunoSEQ multiplex PCR, while the TCRdb copy is restricted to in-frame clones and leaves out a portion. The sample lists 20,000 to 30,000 clones; around 26% were seen once. The sample in question was tumor tissue, obtained after nivolumab (anti-PD-1) treatment. The receptors were sampled from a person aged 35-79 years with oral cavity squamous cell carcinoma. The CDR3 runs from the conserved cysteine through the conserved F or W. D genes are given only for firm matches. Rows give clone size only sometimes, using once, few, many, or a class for an expanded clone.

d_call: NA; j_call: TRBJ1-1; clone_size: few; v_call: TRBV7-3; cdr3_aa: CASSLHMNTEAFF; cdr3_nt: TGTGCCAGCAGCTTACATATGAACACTGAAGCTTTCTTT
d_call: NA; j_call: TRBJ1-6; clone_size: NA; v_call: TRBV4-1; cdr3_aa: CASSHFVAGRSFNNSPLHF; cdr3_nt: TGCGCCAGCAGCCATTTTGTGGCAGGGAGGTCCTTTAATAATTCACCCCTCCACTTT
d_call: TRBD1; j_call: TRBJ2-2; clone_size: many; v_call: TRBV7-9; cdr3_aa: CASSYDYRGSGELFF; cdr3_nt: TGTGCCAGCAGCTACGATTACAGGGGGTCCGGGGAGCTGTTTTTT
d_call: NA; j_call: TRBJ2-5; clone_size: once; v_call: TRBV6-5; cdr3_aa: CASSQYSHQETQYF; cdr3_nt: TGTGCCAGCAGTCAATACAGTCACCAAGAGACCCAGTACTTC
d_call: TRBD1; j_call: TRBJ1-2; clone_size: NA; v_call: TRBV18; cdr3_aa: CASSPLDRDYGYTF; cdr3_nt: TGTGCCAGCTCACCTCTAGACAGGGACTATGGCTACACCTTC
d_call: NA; j_call: TRBJ1-2; clone_size: NA; v_call: TRBV19; cdr3_aa: CAAGQINYGYTF; cdr3_nt: TGTGCCGCGGGGCAGATTAACTATGGCTACACCTTC
d_call: NA; j_call: TRBJ2-7; clone_size: NA; v_call: TRBV28; cdr3_aa: CASKGGGFYEQYF; cdr3_nt: TGTGCCAGCAAGGGGGGAGGGTTCTACGAGCAGTACTTC
d_call: TRBD1; j_call: TRBJ2-1; clone_size: NA; v_call: TRBV27; cdr3_aa: CASRLPPGDRGYNEQFF; cdr3_nt: TGTGCCAGCAGGCTTCCTCCTGGGGACAGGGGGTACAATGAGCAGTTCTTC
d_call: NA; j_call: TRBJ2-7; clone_size: many; v_call: TRBV7-9; cdr3_aa: CASSLNTYEQYF; cdr3_nt: TGTGCCAGCAGCCTCAACACCTACGAGCAGTACTTC
d_call: TRBD2; j_call: TRBJ2-1; clone_size: many; v_call: TRBV6-1; cdr3_aa: CASNLPSGAQGEQFF; cdr3_nt: TGTGCCAGCAACCTCCCTAGCGGGGCTCAGGGTGAGCAGTTCTTC
d_call: NA; j_call: TRBJ2-1; clone_size: NA; v_call: TRBV7-9; cdr3_aa: CASSSNNLGQNNEQFF; cdr3_nt: TGTGCCAGCAGCTCAAACAACTTGGGACAAAACAATGAGCAGTTCTTC
d_call: NA; j_call: TRBJ1-5; clone_size: NA; v_call: TRBV7-2; cdr3_aa: CASSLALVGQPQHF; cdr3_nt: TGTGCCAGCAGCTTAGCTCTGGTTGGCCAGCCCCAGCATTTT
d_call: NA; j_call: TRBJ1-1; clone_size: few; v_call: TRBV30; cdr3_aa: CAWSEQGLNTEAFF; cdr3_nt: TGTGCCTGGAGTGAACAGGGACTGAACACTGAAGCTTTCTTT
d_call: TRBD2; j_call: TRBJ2-5; clone_size: NA; v_call: TRBV5-1; cdr3_aa: CASTSGVPLQETQYF; cdr3_nt: TGCGCCAGCACTAGCGGAGTACCTTTACAAGAGACCCAGTACTTC
d_call: TRBD2; j_call: TRBJ2-7; clone_size: NA; v_call: TRBV9; cdr3_aa: CASSVDGSGGVYEQYF; cdr3_nt: TGTGCCAGCAGCGTAGATGGTAGCGGGGGAGTCTACGAGCAGTACTTC
d_call: NA; j_call: TRBJ1-2; clone_size: NA; v_call: TRBV18; cdr3_aa: CASSPITRWGYTF; cdr3_nt: TGTGCCAGCTCTCCAATAACCAGGTGGGGCTACACCTTC
d_call: NA; j_call: TRBJ2-7; clone_size: NA; v_call: TRBV5-1; cdr3_aa: CASSLGTTSMGEQYF; cdr3_nt: TGCGCCAGCAGCTTGGGGACAACCAGTATGGGGGAGCAGTACTTC
d_call: TRBD2; j_call: TRBJ2-3; clone_size: NA; v_call: TRBV28; cdr3_aa: CASSLGREAQITQYF; cdr3_nt: TGTGCCAGCAGTTTAGGGCGGGAGGCTCAGATAACGCAGTATTTT
d_call: NA; j_call: TRBJ1-5; clone_size: NA; v_call: TRBV6-6; cdr3_aa: CASAPVYSNQPQHF; cdr3_nt: TGTGCCAGCGCCCCGGTCTATAGCAATCAGCCCCAGCATTTT
d_call: NA; j_call: TRBJ2-5; clone_size: NA; v_call: TRBV30; cdr3_aa: CAWSVRQVFETQYF; cdr3_nt: TGTGCCTGGAGTGTAAGGCAGGTTTTTGAGACCCAGTACTTC
d_call: TRBD1; j_call: TRBJ1-6; clone_size: NA; v_call: TRBV4-1; cdr3_aa: CASSQGKQGSSYNSPLHF; cdr3_nt: TGCGCCAGCAGCCAGGGTAAACAGGGGAGCTCCTATAATTCACCCCTCCACTTT
d_call: TRBD2; j_call: TRBJ2-1; clone_size: few; v_call: TRBV9; cdr3_aa: CASSVLAGVQNEQFF; cdr3_nt: TGTGCCAGCAGCGTACTAGCGGGGGTTCAGAATGAGCAGTTCTTC
d_call: NA; j_call: TRBJ2-7; clone_size: many; v_call: TRBV7-6; cdr3_aa: CASSLVVSDSRREQYF; cdr3_nt: TGTGCCAGCAGCTTAGTGGTTAGCGACTCGAGAAGGGAGCAGTACTTC
d_call: NA; j_call: TRBJ1-1; clone_size: NA; v_call: TRBV9; cdr3_aa: CASSDSVNTEAFF; cdr3_nt: TGTGCCAGCAGCGATTCAGTGAACACTGAAGCTTTCTTT
d_call: NA; j_call: TRBJ2-1; clone_size: NA; v_call: TRBV11-1; cdr3_aa: CASSFEVARSEQFF; cdr3_nt: TGTGCCAGCAGTTTCGAAGTCGCCCGGAGTGAGCAGTTCTTC
d_call: NA; j_call: TRBJ1-5; clone_size: NA; v_call: TRBV5-1; cdr3_aa: CASSSGTEGWQPQHF; cdr3_nt: TGCGCCAGCAGCTCAGGGACGGAGGGCTGGCAGCCCCAGCATTTT
d_call: TRBD1; j_call: TRBJ1-1; clone_size: few; v_call: TRBV25-1; cdr3_aa: CASSETGMGTEAFF; cdr3_nt: TGTGCCAGCAGTGAGACAGGGATGGGCACTGAAGCTTTCTTT
d_call: TRBD1; j_call: TRBJ1-5; clone_size: few; v_call: TRBV19; cdr3_aa: CASTQGGQAQPQHF; cdr3_nt: TGTGCCAGTACCCAGGGGGGGCAGGCTCAGCCCCAGCATTTT
d_call: NA; j_call: TRBJ2-7; clone_size: NA; v_call: TRBV6-1; cdr3_aa: CASKCRDAAYEQYF; cdr3_nt: TGTGCCAGCAAGTGCCGGGACGCAGCCTACGAGCAGTACTTC
d_call: NA; j_call: TRBJ1-5; clone_size: NA; v_call: TRBV28; cdr3_aa: CASSNGGPYQPQHF; cdr3_nt: TGTGCCAGCAGCAACGGGGGGCCGTATCAGCCCCAGCATTTT
d_call: TRBD2; j_call: TRBJ2-1; clone_size: NA; v_call: TRBV29-1; cdr3_aa: CSVSGLAENEQFF; cdr3_nt: TGCAGCGTTTCGGGACTAGCGGAAAATGAGCAGTTCTTC
d_call: NA; j_call: TRBJ2-3; clone_size: NA; v_call: TRBV25-1; cdr3_aa: CASSEYRGTLRRTDTQYF; cdr3_nt: TGTGCCAGCAGTGAATATAGGGGGACTTTGCGGCGCACAGATACGCAGTATTTT
d_call: TRBD1; j_call: TRBJ1-2; clone_size: NA; v_call: TRBV5-4; cdr3_aa: CASSHPRTGMNGYTF; cdr3_nt: TGTGCCAGCAGCCACCCACGGACAGGGATGAATGGCTACACCTTC
d_call: TRBD1; j_call: TRBJ2-7; clone_size: NA; v_call: TRBV5-1; cdr3_aa: CASSSGTGITYEQYF; cdr3_nt: TGCGCCAGCAGCTCCGGGACAGGCATTACCTACGAGCAGTACTTC
d_call: TRBD1; j_call: TRBJ1-2; clone_size: NA; v_call: TRBV11-1; cdr3_aa: CASSFEQGTYGYTF; cdr3_nt: TGTGCCAGCAGCTTCGAACAGGGGACCTATGGCTACACCTTC
d_call: NA; j_call: TRBJ1-4; clone_size: few; v_call: TRBV29-1; cdr3_aa: CSVEAGEKLFF; cdr3_nt: TGCAGCGTTGAGGCGGGAGAAAAACTGTTTTTT
d_call: TRBD2; j_call: TRBJ2-3; clone_size: NA; v_call: TRBV27; cdr3_aa: CASSHLAGTDTQYF; cdr3_nt: TGTGCCAGCAGCCATCTAGCGGGCACAGATACGCAGTATTTT
d_call: NA; j_call: TRBJ2-5; clone_size: NA; v_call: TRBV9; cdr3_aa: CASSDSSVTETQYF; cdr3_nt: TGTGCCAGCAGCGACTCTAGCGTCACAGAGACCCAGTACTTC
d_call: NA; j_call: TRBJ1-2; clone_size: medium-sized; v_call: TRBV7-9; cdr3_aa: CASSQSPYGYTF; cdr3_nt: TGTGCCAGCAGCCAAAGCCCCTATGGCTACACCTTC
d_call: NA; j_call: TRBJ1-1; clone_size: few; v_call: TRBV30; cdr3_aa: CAWKRGNTEAFF; cdr3_nt: TGTGCCTGGAAGAGGGGAAACACTGAAGCTTTCTTT
d_call: NA; j_call: TRBJ2-2; clone_size: few; v_call: TRBV27; cdr3_aa: CASSLSRRVGELFF; cdr3_nt: TGTGCCAGCAGTTTAAGTAGGAGGGTCGGGGAGCTGTTTTTT
d_call: NA; j_call: TRBJ2-2; clone_size: NA; v_call: TRBV15; cdr3_aa: CATGGGRANTGELFF; cdr3_nt: TGTGCCACAGGGGGAGGCAGGGCCAACACCGGGGAGCTGTTTTTT
d_call: NA; j_call: TRBJ2-5; clone_size: few; v_call: TRBV5-1; cdr3_aa: CASRRQVEETQYF; cdr3_nt: TGCGCCAGCAGAAGGCAGGTAGAGGAGACCCAGTACTTC
d_call: NA; j_call: TRBJ2-5; clone_size: NA; v_call: TRBV4-2; cdr3_aa: CASSQLGAGQETQYF; cdr3_nt: TGTGCCAGCAGCCAACTAGGGGCAGGGCAAGAGACCCAGTACTTC
d_call: TRBD2; j_call: TRBJ2-2; clone_size: few; v_call: TRBV7-9; cdr3_aa: CASSLTTSGENTGELFF; cdr3_nt: TGTGCCAGCAGCTTAACGACTAGCGGGGAGAACACCGGGGAGCTGTTTTTT
d_call: NA; j_call: TRBJ2-6; clone_size: NA; v_call: TRBV5-1; cdr3_aa: CASTSGGALANVLTF; cdr3_nt: TGCGCCAGCACTTCTGGCGGGGCCTTAGCCAACGTCCTGACTTTC
d_call: NA; j_call: TRBJ2-7; clone_size: NA; v_call: TRBV7-2; cdr3_aa: CASKGQVEQYF; cdr3_nt: TGTGCCAGCAAGGGCCAGGTGGAGCAGTACTTC
d_call: TRBD1; j_call: TRBJ1-1; clone_size: NA; v_call: TRBV28; cdr3_aa: CAAHDRALITEAFF; cdr3_nt: TGTGCCGCGCACGACAGGGCCTTAATCACTGAAGCTTTCTTT
d_call: NA; j_call: TRBJ2-2; clone_size: NA; v_call: TRBV30; cdr3_aa: CAWSPRGLAGELFF; cdr3_nt: TGTGCCTGGAGTCCCCGGGGATTAGCCGGGGAGCTGTTTTTT
d_call: NA; j_call: TRBJ2-2; clone_size: few; v_call: TRBV4-1; cdr3_aa: CASSQRAFANTGELFF; cdr3_nt: TGCGCCAGCAGCCAGAGAGCGTTCGCGAACACCGGGGAGCTGTTTTTT
d_call: NA; j_call: TRBJ2-7; clone_size: few; v_call: TRBV6-1; cdr3_aa: CASSDRAPYEQYF; cdr3_nt: TGTGCCAGCAGTGATAGGGCCCCCTACGAGCAGTACTTC
d_call: NA; j_call: TRBJ1-1; clone_size: many; v_call: TRBV9; cdr3_aa: CASSQTPNTEAFF; cdr3_nt: TGTGCCAGCAGCCAAACACCGAACACTGAAGCTTTCTTT
d_call: TRBD1; j_call: TRBJ1-4; clone_size: few; v_call: TRBV27; cdr3_aa: CASSPPIWDRGRATNEKLFF; cdr3_nt: TGTGCCAGCTCCCCCCCGATTTGGGACAGGGGTAGAGCAACTAATGAAAAACTGTTTTTT
d_call: NA; j_call: TRBJ1-2; clone_size: many; v_call: TRBV4-2; cdr3_aa: CASSQANSNNYGYTF; cdr3_nt: TGTGCCAGCAGCCAAGCTAACAGTAATAACTATGGCTACACCTTC
d_call: TRBD1; j_call: TRBJ1-1; clone_size: NA; v_call: TRBV7-9; cdr3_aa: CASSLIGTGNTEAFF; cdr3_nt: TGTGCCAGCAGCTTAATTGGGACAGGGAACACTGAAGCTTTCTTT
d_call: TRBD1; j_call: TRBJ1-1; clone_size: few; v_call: TRBV4-1; cdr3_aa: CASSQTRDRGRDTEAFF; cdr3_nt: TGCGCCAGCAGCCAAACTCGGGACAGGGGTAGAGACACTGAAGCTTTCTTT
d_call: NA; j_call: TRBJ1-2; clone_size: few; v_call: TRBV27; cdr3_aa: CASSHGARIPGYTF; cdr3_nt: TGTGCCAGCAGTCACGGGGCCAGGATTCCTGGCTACACCTTC
d_call: TRBD1; j_call: TRBJ2-7; clone_size: NA; v_call: TRBV27; cdr3_aa: CASSRDRGYEQYF; cdr3_nt: TGTGCCAGCAGTCGGGACAGGGGCTACGAGCAGTACTTC
d_call: NA; j_call: TRBJ2-2; clone_size: NA; v_call: TRBV11-2; cdr3_aa: CASRVGADTGELFF; cdr3_nt: TGTGCCAGCAGAGTTGGGGCCGACACCGGGGAGCTGTTTTTT